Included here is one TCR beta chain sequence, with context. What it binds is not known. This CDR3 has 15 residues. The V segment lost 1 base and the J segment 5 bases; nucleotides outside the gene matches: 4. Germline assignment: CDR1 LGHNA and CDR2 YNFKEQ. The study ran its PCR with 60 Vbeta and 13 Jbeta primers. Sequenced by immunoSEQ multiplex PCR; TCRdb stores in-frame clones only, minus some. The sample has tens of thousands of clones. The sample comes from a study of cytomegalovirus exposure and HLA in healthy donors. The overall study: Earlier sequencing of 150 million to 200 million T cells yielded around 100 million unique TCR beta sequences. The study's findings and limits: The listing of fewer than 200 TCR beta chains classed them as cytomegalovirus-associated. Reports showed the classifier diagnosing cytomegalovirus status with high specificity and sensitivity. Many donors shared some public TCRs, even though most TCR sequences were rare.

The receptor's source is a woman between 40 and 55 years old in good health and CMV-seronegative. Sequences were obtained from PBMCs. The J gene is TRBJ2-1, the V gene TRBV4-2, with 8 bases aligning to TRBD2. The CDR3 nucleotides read TGTGCCAGCAGCCAAGGGCGGGGGGTTGACAATGAGCAGTTCTTC. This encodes CASSQGRGVDNEQFF.